Here is one T cell receptor beta chain with its context. Documented time point: after trial treatment. Treatment defined: LDRT plus nivolumab, ipilimumab, low-dose cyclophosphamide and aspirin (RACIN trial). This sample stems from a study of low-dose radiotherapy and immunotherapy resistance in tumors. The V end lost 0 bases, the J end lost 7 bases, and 7 bases lay between the germline ends. CDR1 and CDR2 (germline): SQVTM, ANQGSEA. This CDR3 is 11 amino acids long. Priming of first-strand cDNA relied on TRAV- and TRBV-specific primers (covering alpha and beta chains). A roughly 20-cycle PCR with a constant-region primer and V-primer adapter amplified TCRs. Using its own MiXCR run on the reads, TCRdb lists one record per CDR3 protein. The sample contains 31,000 or so distinct CDR3 sequences, approximately 54% of which appear only once.

The chain carries TRBV29-1 and TRBJ2-7; D not resolved. The input for sequencing was PBMCs, taken after low-dose radiotherapy plus immunotherapy. This sequence was found in a male donor with gallbladder cancer. The CDR3 reads CSVEEQVEQYF. The CDR3 coding sequence is TGCAGCGTTGAAGAGCAGGTGGAGCAGTACTTC.